The present T cell receptor beta chain was sequenced within a study of CD8 T cells in ankylosing spondylitis. This CDR3 has 13 residues. Germline V gene lookup returns CDR1 DFQATT and CDR2 SNEGSKA (reference sequence). Losses at the gene ends were 5 bases for V and 1 base for J; bases not matched to a gene: 2. This clonotype was observed many times. The antigen remains unidentified. Library preparation for TCR beta used quantitative 5'-RACE with molecular barcodes. TCRdb independently ran MiXCR on the 5' RACE reads; one entry per CDR3 protein. The table records 700,000 to 1,000,000 distinct CDR3 sequences, 12% of them present only once. Study-level findings and limits: Past studies reported some motif variants in reactive arthritis synovial fluid and blood. Blood of patients with ankylosing spondylitis appeared to be characterized by a TCR beta motif of eight highly homologous variants. Researchers report that disease-linked clones proved CD8+ and relatively rare in peripheral blood. From matched ankylosing spondylitis synovial fluid, disease-linked clones were reportedly recovered at significantly enriched levels.

Sequenced sample: blood, either unsorted or a sorted T cell fraction (not recorded which). The clonotype originates from a male donor with ankylosing spondylitis. The V call is TRBV20-1, the J call TRBJ1-2; the match to TRBD1 covers 9 bases. CDR3 coding DNA: TGCAGTGCTGGACAGGGGAATAACTATGGCTACACCTTC. Translated, it gives CSAGQGNNYGYTF.